This T cell receptor beta chain was found in a study of blood T cells in healthy people across ages. Findings and caveats of the study: Researchers report that TCR beta diversity correlated strongly with naive T cell percentage.

Primed by a sample-barcoded 5' primer and a J-beta primer mix, a second PCR proceeded for 7 to 11 cycles. CDR3-containing paired-end reads numbered at least 2.5 million in each sample. TCRdb recomputed calls from the 5' RACE reads with MiXCR, one row per CDR3 protein. Of about 780,000 distinct CDR3 sequences listed, around a quarter were seen once; the top ten hold roughly 3.1%. In the case of this clonotype: The antigen is undetermined.

These data were likewise used in another study, on T cells of mothers and their children. Per that paper: Sequencing got over 9 million TCR beta CDR3 reads from each mother and a few million from each child.

This TCR derives from a boy between 10 and 17 years old in good health. The material sequenced was blood.

The chain's CDR3 is CASSHSRDTQYF. CDR3 in DNA: TGTGCCAGCAGCCATAGCCGGGATACGCAGTATTTT. The rearrangement uses TRBV7-3 and TRBJ2-3; the D is unclear. Germline CDR1 SGHTA, CDR2 FQGTGA. The CDR3 has 12 amino acids. V lost 5 bases and J 6 bases, leaving 9 bases between the germline ends.